The 31 T cell receptor beta chains given below trace back to one sample, sequenced in a study of blood T cell repertoires in COVID-19. Method: immunoSEQ multiplex PCR; TCRdb's copy keeps in-frame clones and lacks some. The data show about 210,000 clones, with roughly 91% seen just once and about 7% held by the top ten. Sample: PBMCs or T cells enriched from blood (not recorded which). These receptors originate from a man between 25 and 39 years old in a cohort exposed to, infected with or recovered from COVID-19 (not recorded which).

This chain connects TRBV2 to TRBJ2-2, with 14 bases that match TRBD2. This CDR3 region has 18 residues. J lost 6 bases, V lost 2 bases, and 8 bases had no gene match. Germline V gives CDR1 SNHLY, CDR2 FYNNEI. CDR3 in DNA: TGTGCCAGCAGTGAAATTCGACTAGCGGGAGGGGTTCCCGGGGAGCTGTTTTTT. Its translation is CASSEIRLAGGVPGELFF.

This clone appeared once. The chain is built from TRBV5-1 and TRBJ2-6; 10 nucleotides agree with TRBD1. CDR1 and CDR2 from the germline V gene are SGHRS and YFSETQ. Losses at the gene ends were 4 bases for V and 1 base for J; bases not matched to a gene: 8. This CDR3 contains 18 residues. The CDR3 nucleotides read TGCGCCAGCAGCCAATTGACAGGGGGCCAATCTGGGGCCAACGTCCTGACTTTC. Translating it yields CASSQLTGGQSGANVLTF.

The gene calls are TRBV14 and TRBJ2-5; perhaps TRBD2 as D (6 bases). V was cut by 0 bases and J by 0 bases, with 8 bases left in between. The CDR3 has 15 amino acids. Looked up from germline, CDR1 is SGHDN and CDR2 is FVKESK. For the CDR3, the DNA is TGTGCCAGCAGCCAAGAACAGCGGGACCAAGAGACCCAGTACTTC. It yields the protein CASSQEQRDQETQYF.

A single count supports this clone. The chain joins TRBV9 to TRBJ2-1; 8 bases are shared with TRBD1. CDR3 length equals 15 residues. The germline gives CDR1 SGDLS, CDR2 YYNGEE. V lost 4 bases to trimming and J lost 4 bases; unmatched junction nucleotides: 7. CDR3 coding DNA: TGTGCCAGCAGCTCGGACAGGGCGGGGTACAATGAGCAGTTCTTC. It is translated as CASSSDRAGYNEQFF.

This rearrangement joins TRBV24-1 to TRBJ2-5; 8 bases align to TRBD1. V was clipped by 3 bases and J by 7 bases; unmatched bases: 9. The CDR3 is made up of 15 amino acids. Germline values: CDR1 KGHDR, CDR2 SFDVKD. The CDR3 region has the DNA TGTGCCACCAGTGATAGCCGACAGGGGTCAGGGACCCAGTACTTC. It yields the protein CATSDSRQGSGTQYF.

This chain joins TRBV6-5 and TRBJ1-1, with 11 positions matching TRBD1. The CDR3 extends over 13 amino acids. Germline V gene lookup returns CDR1 MNHEY and CDR2 SVGAGI. The V and J ends lost 8 bases and 4 bases, in that order; junction bases with no gene match: 3. The CDR3 protein is CASGQGASTEAFF. As DNA, the CDR3 is TGTGCCAGCGGACAGGGGGCGAGCACTGAAGCTTTCTTT.

This CDR3 is CASSLRGTSGRNEQFF. The CDR3 nucleotides are TGTGCCAGCAGCTTAAGGGGGACTAGCGGGAGAAATGAGCAGTTCTTC. This sequence joins TRBV7-2 and TRBJ2-1; 14 bases map to TRBD2. V gave up 2 bases and J gave up 7 bases; unmatched junction bases: 4. In germline, CDR1 is SGHTA, CDR2 FQGNSA. The CDR3 runs to 16 residues.

The V gene is TRBV18, the J gene TRBJ2-7; D is perhaps TRBD1 (5 bases). The CDR3 runs 14 residues. Germline V gene lookup returns CDR1 KGHSH and CDR2 LQKENI. V was pared by 0 bases and J by 6 bases, with 12 bases between. The CDR3 DNA follows: TGTGCCAGCTCACCACCGGCCAGGGTTGGCGAGCAGTACTTC. Its protein product is CASSPPARVGEQYF. The full variable domain, in which reference TRBV18 and TRBJ2-7 provide the parts outside the CDR3, is NAGVMQNPRHLVRRRGQEARLRCSPMKGHSHVYWYRQLPEEGLKFMVYLQKENIIDESGMPKERFSAEFPKEGPSILRIQQVVRGDSAAYFCASSPPARVGEQYFGPGTRLTVT.

J is TRBJ2-1 and V is TRBV6-1; no definite D call. Germline values: CDR1 MNHNS, CDR2 SASEGT. The CDR3 sequence is 12 residues long. V dropped 2 bases and J dropped 5 bases, with 4 bases sitting between them. For the CDR3, the DNA is TGTGCCAGCAGTGAAAGAGACAATGAGCAGTTCTTC. Translating gives CASSERDNEQFF.

CDR3 coding DNA: TGTGCCATCAGTGAACGAGGGAGTAGTTTCGACGAGCAGTACTTC. Protein sequence: CAISERGSSFDEQYF. The chain couples TRBV10-3 to TRBJ2-7; possible D gene TRBD2, 5 bases. The V gene's germline CDR1 is ENHRY and CDR2 SYGVKD. The V gene lost 3 bases and the J gene lost 5 bases, with 17 bases spanning the gap. The CDR3 is made up of 15 amino acids.

The J gene is TRBJ2-5, the V gene TRBV28, with TRBD1 matching 9 bases. The CDR3 has 17 residues. J was trimmed by 5 bases and V by 5 bases; bases with no gene match: 15. CDR1 MDHEN and CDR2 SYDVKM come from the germline V gene. In nucleotides, the CDR3 is TGTGCCAGCAGTCTGAAAGGTGGGACAGGGCGACGGGAGACCCAGTACTTC. This gives the protein CASSLKGGTGRRETQYF.

The chain is built from TRBV19 and TRBJ2-7, with TRBD1 matching over 9 bases. From germline, CDR1 is LNHDA and CDR2 SQIVND (reference sequence). This CDR3 comprises 17 residues. V gave up 7 bases and J gave up 1 base; unmatched junction bases: 14. In DNA, the CDR3 is TGTGCCAGTAAAGGTGGACAGGGGTCCTCTCGTTCCTACGAGCAGTACTTC. Translating it yields CASKGGQGSSRSYEQYF.

This chain uses TRBV27 with TRBJ2-7; weak D call: TRBD2 (5 bases). CDR1 is MNHEY, CDR2 SMNVEV, per germline (reference sequence). This CDR3 is 15 amino acids long. Trimming took 4 bases from V and 2 from J, leaving 15 bases between them. The CDR3 sequence is CASSSAVKTTYEQYF. CDR3 DNA: TGTGCCAGCAGTTCGGCGGTGAAGACTACCTACGAGCAGTACTTC.

In this sample, this clone turned up once. The chain employs TRBV6-2 or TRBV6-3 and TRBJ1-4, with no clear D. V lost 2 bases and J 13 bases, leaving 11 bases between the germline ends. There are 12 residues in the CDR3. The V gene's germline CDR1 is MNHEY and CDR2 SVGEGT. CDR3 bases: TGTGCCAGCAGTTACACTTCCGGGAGACTGTTTTTT. It specifies CASSYTSGRLFF.

V is TRBV19 and J is TRBJ2-3; TRBD1 aligns across 8 bases. The J segment lost 4 bases and the V segment lost 6 bases, leaving 12 bases of the junction unmatched. The germline V gene encodes CDR1 LNHDA and CDR2 SQIVND (reference sequence). The CDR3 runs to 16 residues. The DNA for the CDR3 is TGTGCCAGTAGAGCAACAGGACAGGGTGGTGCAGATACGCAGTATTTT. The encoded protein is CASRATGQGGADTQYF.

The genes are TRBV9 and TRBJ2-1; possible D gene TRBD2, 6 bases. Trimming pared 0 bases from V and 7 bases from J, leaving 11 bases between. Germline CDR1 reads SGDLS; CDR2 reads YYNGEE. This CDR3 spans 14 amino acids. The CDR3 nucleotides read TGTGCCAGCAGCGTAGCTGTGGAGGGGAATGAGCAGTTCTTC. Its protein is CASSVAVEGNEQFF.

V gene TRBV24-1 combines with J gene TRBJ1-2; no clear D gene. From germline, CDR1 is KGHDR and CDR2 SFDVKD. The CDR3 totals 14 residues. Trimming shortened V by 3 bases and J by 4 bases, and 11 bases separated the two germline ends. CDR3 region: CATSDPQIPYGYTF. The CDR3 DNA follows: TGTGCCACCAGTGATCCCCAAATCCCCTATGGCTACACCTTC.

This rearrangement joins TRBV7-9 to TRBJ2-7; 7 bases align to TRBD2. V was clipped by 1 base and J by 4 bases; unmatched bases: 7. This CDR3 comprises 15 residues. Germline CDR1 and CDR2: SEHNR and FQNEAQ (reference sequence). CDR3 protein: CASSLESSGYYEQYF. In nucleotides, the CDR3 is TGTGCCAGCAGCTTAGAATCTAGCGGATATTACGAGCAGTACTTC. Full variable domain (rest looked up from reference TRBV7-9 and TRBJ2-7): DTGVSQNPRHKITKRGQNVTFRCDPISEHNRLYWYRQTLGQGPEFLTYFQNEAQLEKSRLLSDRFSAERPKGSFSTLEIQRTEQGDSAMYLCASSLESSGYYEQYFGPGTRLTVT.

V usage is TRBV9 and J usage is TRBJ2-4, with 12 bases identical to TRBD2. CDR3 size: 16 residues. V trimming: 2 bases; J trimming: 5 bases; junction bases outside the gene matches: 5. Germline V gene lookup returns CDR1 SGDLS and CDR2 YYNGEE. CDR3 residues: CASSVGLAGTENIQYF. CDR3 bases: TGTGCCAGCAGCGTCGGACTAGCGGGGACAGAAAACATTCAGTACTTC.

The gene calls are TRBV19 and TRBJ2-7; possible D gene TRBD1, 6 bases. The germline V gene encodes CDR1 LNHDA and CDR2 SQIVND (reference sequence). The V and J ends lost 5 bases and 0 bases respectively, with 11 bases between them. The CDR3 spans 14 residues. This CDR3 reads CASSLYRDSYEQYF. As DNA, the CDR3 is TGTGCCAGTAGTCTTTACAGGGACTCCTACGAGCAGTACTTC. The variable domain in full, completed from reference TRBV19 and TRBJ2-7, reads DGGITQSPKYLFRKEGQNVTLSCEQNLNHDAMYWYRQDPGQGLRLIYYSQIVNDFQKGDIAEGYSVSREKKESFPLTVTSAQKNPTAFYLCASSLYRDSYEQYFGPGTRLTVT.

This rearrangement joins TRBV12-3 or TRBV12-4 to TRBJ2-3, with D perhaps matching TRBD1 (6 bases). V gave up 6 bases and J gave up 0 bases, with 7 bases separating them. CDR3 length: 13 residues. Here the CDR3 DNA reads TGTGCCAGCAGGCAGGGGAGCACAGATACGCAGTATTTT. It is translated as CASRQGSTDTQYF.

CDR3 sequence (DNA): TGTGCCAGCAGCTTGGGGGACAGGGGGTACGAGCAGTACTTC. Amino acids: CASSLGDRGYEQYF. The genes are TRBV7-2 and TRBJ2-7; TRBD1 aligns across 11 bases. CDR3 length: 14 residues. Germline trimming cut 3 bases from V and 4 bases from J; bases unmatched to any gene: 2. The germline gives CDR1 SGHTA, CDR2 FQGNSA.

The chain carries TRBV5-8 and TRBJ1-6, with D hard to call. The CDR3 is 16 amino acids. Germline CDR1 reads SGHTS; CDR2 reads YDEGEE. Trimming left V 0 bases short and J 1 base short, with 8 bases between. As DNA, the CDR3 is TGTGCCAGCAGCTTGGGTGGCAGGTCCTATAATTCACCCCTCCACTTT. Amino acids: CASSLGGRSYNSPLHF.

CDR3 nucleotide sequence: TGTGCCAGCAAAGACAGGGAATCCTACGAGCAGTACTTC. It codes for CASKDRESYEQYF. This rearrangement joins TRBV18 to TRBJ2-7; TRBD1 aligns across 7 bases. The CDR3 totals 13 residues. The V gene's germline CDR1 is KGHSH and CDR2 LQKENI. V gave up 8 bases and J gave up 1 base; unmatched junction bases: 5.

This chain connects TRBV6-5 to TRBJ2-7; D is possibly TRBD2 (5 bases). CDR1 MNHEY and CDR2 SVGAGI come from the germline V gene. The CDR3 runs 13 residues. The V gene lost 5 bases and the J gene lost 2 bases, with 10 bases spanning the gap. The CDR3 protein is CASSRRGPYEQYF. CDR3 bases: TGTGCCAGCAGTCGCCGGGGTCCCTACGAGCAGTACTTC.

This chain uses TRBV28 with TRBJ2-2; perhaps TRBD1 as D (6 bases). The CDR3 loop spans 16 amino acids. Trimming took 5 bases from V and 5 from J, leaving 18 bases between them. Germline CDR1 is MDHEN and CDR2 is SYDVKM. CDR3 in DNA: TGTGCCAGCAGTACCCCCAGGGACCAGGGGACCGGGGAGCTGTTTTTT. Amino acid sequence: CASSTPRDQGTGELFF.

The CDR3 coding sequence is TGTGCCAGCAGCCAAGCGGGAGGCTCCTACAATGAGCAGTTCTTC. Protein: CASSQAGGSYNEQFF. The genes are TRBV4-2 and TRBJ2-1; 7 bases are a match to TRBD2. The CDR3 runs to 15 residues. CDR1 LGHNA and CDR2 YNFKEQ come from the germline V gene. Trimming cost V 1 base and J 0 bases; bases outside gene matches: 0.

This chain joins TRBV5-1 and TRBJ1-2; a possible D gene is TRBD1 (6 bases). The V and J ends lost 4 bases and 4 bases respectively, with 14 bases between them. The CDR3 is 14 amino acids. Germline-derived CDR1 and CDR2 are SGHRS and YFSETQ. CDR3 sequence: CASSPRTALYGYTF. CDR3 nucleotide sequence: TGCGCCAGCAGCCCCCGGACAGCCCTCTATGGCTACACCTTC.

The chain uses TRBV7-3 and TRBJ1-1; no reliable D call. The CDR3 spans 13 residues. Germline values: CDR1 SGHTA, CDR2 FQGTGA. With 4 bases removed from V and 10 bases from J, the gap between germline ends came to 16 bases. The DNA of the CDR3 is TGTGCCAGCAGCTCCCCTCACGTGGTGGCAGCTTTCTTT. Amino acids: CASSSPHVVAAFF.

As DNA, the CDR3 is TGTGCCAGCAGCTGGGGGGACGACTATGGCTACACCTTC. This codes for CASSWGDDYGYTF. The chain combines TRBV11-1 with TRBJ1-2; possible D gene TRBD1, 5 bases. Germline V gene data show CDR1 as SGHAT and CDR2 as FQDESV (reference sequence). The V gene lost 4 bases and the J gene lost 3 bases, with 9 bases spanning the gap. CDR3 size: 13 residues. Together with reference TRBV11-1 and TRBJ1-2, the CDR3 gives the full variable domain: EAEVAQSPRYKITEKSQAVAFWCDPISGHATLYWYRQILGQGPELLVQFQDESVVDDSQLPKDRFSAERLKGVDSTLKIQPAELGDSAMYLCASSWGDDYGYTFGSGTRLTVV.

The chain is built from TRBV28 and TRBJ2-7; a possible D gene is TRBD2 (5 bases). V shed 6 bases and J shed 0 bases, with 9 bases lying between them. The germline CDR1 and CDR2 sequences are MDHEN and SYDVKM. The CDR3 is 13 residues long. Written as DNA, the CDR3 is TGTGCCAGCAGGCCTGGGAGCTCCTACGAGCAGTACTTC. Its protein is CASRPGSSYEQYF.